A single sample gave rise to the 19 T cell receptor beta chains below, sequenced in a study of blood T cells in healthy people across ages. Alongside a J-beta primer mix, a sample-barcoded 5' primer served in a second PCR lasting about 7 to 11 cycles. TCRdb processed the 5' RACE reads anew with MiXCR; each CDR3 protein has one entry. This table has 1.5 million to 2 million distinct CDR3 sequences, about 28% appearing once. Sample: blood. The origin of the receptors is a woman younger than 45 in good health.

CDR3 sequence: CASSHENEQFF. CDR3 DNA sequence: TGTGCCAGCAGCCATGAGAATGAGCAGTTCTTC. The chain recombines TRBV3-1 with TRBJ2-1; D remains ambiguous. CDR1 and CDR2 from the germline V gene are LGHDT and YNNKEL (reference sequence). Trimming stripped 3 bases from V and 7 bases from J, with 4 bases between. This CDR3 is built from 11 residues.

On this clonotype itself: At one of its ends the junction is not consistent with the germline gene, which may arise from a read error. V is TRBV5-1 and J is TRBJ2-1, with D tentatively TRBD1 or TRBD2 (6 bases each). Per germline, CDR1 SGHRS and CDR2 YFSETQ. The length of the CDR3 is 16 residues. The CDR3 protein is CASSSPDGGSCNEQFF. CDR3 DNA sequence: TGCGCCAGCAGCTCCCCAGACGGGGGCTCCTGCAATGAGCAGTTCTTC.

Note on this clonotype: A much larger clone differs by one base, so this may be a read error. The chain is built from TRBV5-1 and TRBJ2-3; TRBD2 agrees at 12 bases. Germline V gives CDR1 SGHRS, CDR2 YFSETQ. CDR3 length equals 15 residues. Trimming cost V 6 bases and J 8 bases; bases outside gene matches: 10. CDR3 region: CASTLTSGGGATQYF. The CDR3 coding sequence is TGCGCCAGCACCCTGACTAGCGGGGGTGGGGCTACGCAGTATTTT.

This clonotype turned up a few times. This chain joins TRBV10-3 and TRBJ1-6; D uncertain. The V end lost 11 bases, the J end lost 7 bases, and 15 bases lay between the germline ends. The V gene's germline CDR1 is ENHRY and CDR2 SYGVKD. The CDR3 spans 13 residues. The CDR3 loop reads CAARERRNSPLHF. CDR3 sequence (DNA): TGTGCCGCCAGAGAGAGAAGGAATTCACCCCTCCACTTT.

This clonotype showed up many times. The CDR3 nucleotides read TGCGCCAGCAGCGATGGAGGGGGTTACGAGCAGTACTTC. Translated, it gives CASSDGGGYEQYF. The chain uses TRBV5-1 and TRBJ2-7, with D possibly called TRBD1 or TRBD2 (6 bases each). V lost 4 bases, J lost 4 bases, and 12 bases lay in between. CDR1 SGHRS and CDR2 YFSETQ come from the germline V gene. The CDR3 extends over 13 amino acids.

This chain uses TRBV29-1 with TRBJ2-3, with D perhaps being TRBD1 or TRBD2 (5 bases each). Germline V gene sequence: CDR1 SQVTM, CDR2 ANQGSEA. V shed 7 bases and J shed 1 base, with 15 bases lying between them. The CDR3 extends over 14 amino acids. The CDR3: CSAGTGTGTDTQYF. CDR3 DNA: TGCAGCGCTGGGACGGGGACGGGCACAGATACGCAGTATTTT.

The chain is built from TRBV27 and TRBJ2-5; no definite D call. This CDR3 comprises 14 residues. Between the trimmed V and J ends, which lost 2 bases and 0 bases, there was a span of 7 bases. Per germline, CDR1 MNHEY and CDR2 SMNVEV (reference sequence). In nucleotides, the CDR3 is TGTGCCAGCAGTTTAATTGGGGACCAAGAGACCCAGTACTTC. It is translated as CASSLIGDQETQYF.

Regarding this clonotype: Since the CDR3 does not end with the conserved phenylalanine or tryptophan, this likely comes from a read error. The gene calls are TRBV7-2 and TRBJ2-2, with TRBD2 identical over 11 bases. In germline, CDR1 is SGHTA, CDR2 FQGNSA. Trimming at V came to 6 bases and at J to 9 bases, leaving 9 bases not matched to a gene. There are 15 residues in the CDR3. Written as DNA, the CDR3 is TGTGCCAGCAGTCTCGGTAGCGGGGGGGCCCGGGAGCTGTTTTGT. It yields the protein CASSLGSGGARELFC.

The V call is TRBV20-1, the J call TRBJ1-5; D gene ambiguous. The germline V gene has CDR1 DFQATT and CDR2 SNEGSKA (reference sequence). V lost 3 bases and J lost 6, with 3 bases in between. This CDR3 has 10 amino acids. CDR3 sequence reads: CSASGQPQHF. The CDR3, as DNA: TGCAGTGCTAGTGGTCAGCCCCAGCATTTT.

This clonotype showed up just a few times. One end of the junction does not line up with germline, which may come from a read error. V is TRBV6-2 or TRBV6-3 and J is TRBJ2-1; 7 bases are shared with TRBD2. Germline V gene data show CDR1 as MNHEY and CDR2 as SVGEGT. The CDR3 is 16 residues long. CDR3 loop: CAGSQRWGEGRDEQFF. The CDR3 coding sequence is TGTGCCGGCAGCCAAAGATGGGGGGAGGGCCGTGATGAGCAGTTCTTC.

In the case of this clonotype: This may stem from a read error, because a much larger clone lies one nucleotide away. The rearrangement uses TRBV5-1 and TRBJ2-4; 7 positions agree with TRBD1. Matching the DNA end better, TRBJ2-7 makes the J call doubtful. The CDR3 is 17 residues long. Per germline, CDR1 SGHRS and CDR2 YFSETQ. The CDR3 region is CASSGKISGQSDYEQYF. In nucleotides, the CDR3 is TGCGCCAGCAGCGGCAAGATATCGGGACAGAGTGACTACGAGCAGTACTTC.

Regarding this clonotype: The junction shows a germline mismatch at one end, possibly a read error. V gene TRBV5-1 combines with J gene TRBJ2-6; tentative D call: TRBD1 (5 bases). Germline CDR1 SGHRS, CDR2 YFSETQ. The CDR3 has 15 amino acids. CDR3 amino acids: CASSLARTGADVLTF. CDR3 nucleotides: TGCGCCAGCAGCTTGGCGAGAACTGGGGCCGACGTCCTGACTTTC.

V and J are TRBV11-2 and TRBJ2-1; 8 bases match TRBD2. This CDR3 is built from 14 residues. V trimming: 2 bases; J trimming: 6 bases; junction bases outside the gene matches: 3. CDR1 is SGHAT, CDR2 FQNNGV, per germline. The CDR3 DNA reads as TGTGCCAGCAGCTTATCACTAGCGGTCAATGAGCAGTTCTTC. Translated, it gives CASSLSLAVNEQFF.

The J gene is TRBJ2-2, the V gene TRBV15; no definite D call. V was pared by 1 base and J by 5 bases, with 5 bases between. The CDR3 runs to 13 residues. Germline V gene data show CDR1 as LNHNV and CDR2 as YYDKDF (reference sequence). CDR3 loop: CATSRVGTGELFF. In DNA, the CDR3 is TGTGCCACCAGCAGAGTTGGGACCGGGGAGCTGTTTTTT. The full variable domain, in which reference TRBV15 and TRBJ2-2 provide the parts outside the CDR3, is DAMVIQNPRYQVTQFGKPVTLSCSQTLNHNVMYWYQQKSSQAPKLLFHYYDKDFNNEADTPDNFQSRRPNTSFCFLDIRSPGLGDTAMYLCATSRVGTGELFFGEGSRLTVL.

The chain has TRBV20-1 and TRBJ1-1; D unresolved. The V gene lost 3 bases and the J gene lost 7 bases, with 21 bases spanning the gap. The CDR3 runs to 15 residues. In germline, CDR1 is DFQATT, CDR2 SNEGSKA (reference sequence). The CDR3 DNA is TGCAGTGCTAGCCACGACACGGGCAGAAGCGTTGAAGCTTTCTTT. Translated, it gives CSASHDTGRSVEAFF.

The genes are TRBV7-2 and TRBJ1-1; TRBD1 is a possible D gene (6 bases). CDR3 length equals 17 residues. V lost 4 bases, J lost 0 bases, and 18 bases lay in between. CDR1 and CDR2 from the germline V gene are SGHTA and FQGNSA. The CDR3 spells CASSSEVRGRLNTEAFF. The CDR3 bases are TGTGCCAGCAGCTCCGAGGTCAGGGGACGATTGAACACTGAAGCTTTCTTT.

This clonotype was detected ten times or more. The chain combines TRBV7-2 with TRBJ1-1, with a possible D match to TRBD1 (5 bases). CDR1 and CDR2 (germline): SGHTA, FQGNSA. V was trimmed by 0 bases and J by 5 bases, leaving 10 bases between them. The CDR3 runs to 14 residues. Here the CDR3 reads CASSLARPGTEAFF. For the CDR3, the DNA is TGTGCCAGCAGCTTAGCGCGCCCAGGGACTGAAGCTTTCTTT.

DNA for the CDR3: TGCAGCGTTGACGCCGAGCAGTACTTC. Protein sequence: CSVDAEQYF. The chain links TRBV29-1 to TRBJ2-4; unclear D gene. Gene TRBJ2-7 matches the end of the DNA better, so the J call may be wrong. Per the germline V gene, CDR1 is SQVTM and CDR2 is ANQGSEA. The CDR3 covers 9 residues.

V gene TRBV12-3 or TRBV12-4 combines with J gene TRBJ2-1, with no clear D. This CDR3 is 11 amino acids long. Trimming left V 5 bases short and J 8 bases short, with 7 bases between. This chain's CDR3 is CASSQLHEQFF. The CDR3 nucleotides read TGTGCCAGCAGTCAGCTACATGAGCAGTTCTTC.